This T cell receptor beta chain was retrieved from a study of blood T cell repertoires in COVID-19. Generated by immunoSEQ multiplex PCR, the TCRdb table keeps only in-frame clones and is missing some. Among tens of thousands of clones listed, more than 75% were seen once. The ends were cut back, 5 bases at V and 4 bases at J, with 6 bases in the middle. The CDR3 covers 12 residues. Germline V gene lookup returns CDR1 SGHTA and CDR2 FQGNSA. The J gene is TRBJ2-4, the V gene TRBV7-2, with no clear D. What was sequenced was peripheral blood. The source of this sequence is a human donor with active COVID-19. The donor label of this sample is uncertain. This CDR3 is CASSPGKNIQYF. CDR3 nucleotide sequence: TGTGCCAGCAGCCCCGGTAAAAACATTCAGTACTTC.